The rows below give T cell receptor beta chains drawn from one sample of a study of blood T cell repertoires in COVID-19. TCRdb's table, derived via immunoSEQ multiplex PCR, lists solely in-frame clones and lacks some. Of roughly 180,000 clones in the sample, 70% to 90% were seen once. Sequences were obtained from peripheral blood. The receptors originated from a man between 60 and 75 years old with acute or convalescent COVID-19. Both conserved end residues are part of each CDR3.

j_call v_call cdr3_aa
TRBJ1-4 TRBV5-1 CASSFLSGGDHEKLFF
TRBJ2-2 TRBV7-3 CASSFLPSSATGELFF
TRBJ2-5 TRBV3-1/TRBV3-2 CASSYKRGKLQETQYF
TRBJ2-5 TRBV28 CASCVTVGGQGAQYF
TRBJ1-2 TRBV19 CASSIEGWAGGRNYGYTF
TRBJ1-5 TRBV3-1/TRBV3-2 CASSPGGGFWPQHF
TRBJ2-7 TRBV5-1 CASSTWTSGEDHYEQYF
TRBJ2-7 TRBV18 CASSPQRASSSYEQYF
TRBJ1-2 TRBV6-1 CASSEPRQGAPGGYTF
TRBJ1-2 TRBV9 CASSVGRGAWYGYTF
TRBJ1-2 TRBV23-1 CASSQRPEHYGYTF
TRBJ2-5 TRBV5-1 CASSPGQPRETQYF
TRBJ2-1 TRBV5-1 CASSDGTSAASDEQFF
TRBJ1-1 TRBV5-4 CASSGIQGTAWVNTEAFF
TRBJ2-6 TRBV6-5 CASSYGGFGANVLTF
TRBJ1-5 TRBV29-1 CSVGSGNQPQHF
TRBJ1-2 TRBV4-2 CASSQGGGKEGYTF
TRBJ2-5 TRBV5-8 CASGRQGSIRETQYF
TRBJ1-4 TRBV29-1 CSVLGTGGGKLFF
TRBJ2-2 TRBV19 CASSVRDTGELFF
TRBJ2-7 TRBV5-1 CASSLDGGLGEQYF